This T cell receptor beta chain was found in a study of identical twins. Germline loops: CDR1 DFQATT, CDR2 SNEGSKA (reference sequence). The ends were cut back, 1 base at V and 3 bases at J, with 13 bases in the middle. This CDR3 is built from 15 residues. TCRdb independently ran MiXCR on the 5' RACE reads; one entry per CDR3 protein. The sample has around 480,000 distinct CDR3 sequences, more than 13% seen once; the top ten hold about 1%. These data are also associated with another study on yellow fever vaccine responses in identical twins.

The clonotype originates from a woman between 18 and 29 years old in good health. The V call is TRBV20-1, the J call TRBJ2-1; D ambiguous. The sequenced sample consisted of CD4+ T cells sorted from blood. CDR3 in amino acids: CSARVVGVRYNEQFF. The DNA of the CDR3 is TGCAGTGCTAGAGTAGTAGGAGTTCGCTACAATGAGCAGTTCTTC.